This record looks at one T cell receptor (beta chain) sequence and its context. Naive CD8 cells comprised CD45RO-negative, CCR7-positively selected cells, excluding terminally differentiated effector memory CD45RA+ cells. Here immunoSEQ multiplex PCR was the method, and the copy in TCRdb shows in-frame clones only, minus some. This table holds some 630,000 clones, 96% found once. The data stem from a study of shared clonotypes between healthy human individuals. J gave up 3 bases and V 5 bases, and 7 bases lay outside the gene matches. CDR1 and CDR2 from the germline V gene are SGHTS and YDEGEE. The CDR3 runs 15 residues.

The sequence was collected from a woman in her twenties or thirties in good health. V and J are TRBV5-8 and TRBJ2-1, with TRBD1 identical over 8 bases. Sequenced sample: naive CD8+ T cells sorted from blood. The CDR3 protein is CASSRTGWFYNEQFF. CDR3 DNA: TGTGCCAGCAGTCGGACAGGGTGGTTCTACAATGAGCAGTTCTTC.